These T cell receptor beta chains were read from a single sample in a study of shared T cell receptors in the human thymus. Clones were sequenced by immunoSEQ multiplex PCR, and TCRdb holds only the in-frame ones, with some missing. The sample includes almost 550,000 clones, about 84% of them seen just once. This sample also appeared in a second study, on human thymus T cells.

Sequenced input: thymocytes. These receptors were obtained from a boy younger than two with a congenital heart defect. CDR3s include the opening cysteine and the closing phenylalanine or tryptophan. The D gene is left open where the match is weak. Size is omitted from some rows. Given values are once, few, many or a class for expanded clones.

J gene: TRBJ2-1
V gene: TRBV7-9
D gene: TRBD1
clone size: -
CDR3 length: 16
CDR3 DNA: TGTGCCAGCAGCTCCATAACCGGGACAGGGGACAATGAGCAGTTCTTC
CDR3 protein: CASSSITGTGDNEQFF

J gene: TRBJ2-3
V gene: TRBV7-9
D gene: -
clone size: -
CDR3 length: 16
CDR3 DNA: TGTGCCAGCAGCTCCCCGGGGGTGGTGGCGAAAGATACGCAGTATTTT
CDR3 protein: CASSSPGVVAKDTQYF

J gene: TRBJ2-1
V gene: TRBV6-5
D gene: -
clone size: -
CDR3 length: 14
CDR3 DNA: TGTGCCAGCCATCAGCGCTCAAGCTACAATGAGCAGTTCTTC
CDR3 protein: CASHQRSSYNEQFF

J gene: TRBJ2-5
V gene: TRBV6-1
D gene: -
clone size: -
CDR3 length: 15
CDR3 DNA: TGTGCCAGCAGTGATGGACTCTTTAGGGTAGAGACCCAGTACTTC
CDR3 protein: CASSDGLFRVETQYF

J gene: TRBJ2-1
V gene: TRBV5-1
D gene: TRBD1
clone size: -
CDR3 length: 15
CDR3 DNA: TGCGCCAGCAGCCACGGGACAGAAAGCTACAATGAGCAGTTCTTC
CDR3 protein: CASSHGTESYNEQFF

J gene: TRBJ2-7
V gene: TRBV7-9
D gene: TRBD2
clone size: -
CDR3 length: 17
CDR3 DNA: TGTGCCAGCAGCCACGGACTTAGCGGGAGGGTGGACTACGAGCAGTACTTC
CDR3 protein: CASSHGLSGRVDYEQYF

J gene: TRBJ2-7
V gene: TRBV18
D gene: TRBD2
clone size: once
CDR3 length: 13
CDR3 DNA: TGTGCCAGCTCTCGGACTAGCGCCCACGAGCAGTACTTC
CDR3 protein: CASSRTSAHEQYF

J gene: TRBJ2-1
V gene: TRBV2
D gene: TRBD2
clone size: -
CDR3 length: 15
CDR3 DNA: TGTGCCACCTTAACCCGGGGGGGGTCCTACAATGAGCAGTTCTTC
CDR3 protein: CATLTRGGSYNEQFF

J gene: TRBJ1-2
V gene: TRBV15
D gene: TRBD1
clone size: -
CDR3 length: 16
CDR3 DNA: TGTGCCACCAGCCCCGGACAGGGCATCCGAGCCTATGGCTACACCTTC
CDR3 protein: CATSPGQGIRAYGYTF

J gene: TRBJ2-7
V gene: TRBV6-4
D gene: -
clone size: -
CDR3 length: 11
CDR3 DNA: TGTGCCAGCAGTGACTGGGGCCAGCAGTACTTC
CDR3 protein: CASSDWGQQYF

J gene: TRBJ2-7
V gene: TRBV5-4
D gene: TRBD2
clone size: -
CDR3 length: 14
CDR3 DNA: TGTGCCAGCAGCCCGCTAGCGGAGAGCTACGAGCAGTACTTC
CDR3 protein: CASSPLAESYEQYF

J gene: TRBJ2-7
V gene: TRBV11-2
D gene: TRBD2
clone size: once
CDR3 length: 19
CDR3 DNA: TGTGCCAGCAGCCCGCCCCCTGAACCTAGCGGAGGCGGCTCCTACGAGCAGTACTTC
CDR3 protein: CASSPPPEPSGGGSYEQYF

J gene: TRBJ1-2
V gene: TRBV7-3
D gene: TRBD1
clone size: once
CDR3 length: 14
CDR3 DNA: TGTGCCAGCAGCTCCAAACAGGGGGCGGAAGGCTACACCTTC
CDR3 protein: CASSSKQGAEGYTF

J gene: TRBJ2-3
V gene: TRBV5-6
D gene: -
clone size: -
CDR3 length: 15
CDR3 DNA: TGTGCCAGCAGCTTGGGAGGCCAGAGGACAGATACGCAGTATTTT
CDR3 protein: CASSLGGQRTDTQYF

J gene: TRBJ2-7
V gene: TRBV7-9
D gene: TRBD2
clone size: few
CDR3 length: 17
CDR3 DNA: TGTGCCAGCAGCTTGGGACTAGCGCCCCGGTCGGACTACGAGCAGTACTTC
CDR3 protein: CASSLGLAPRSDYEQYF

J gene: TRBJ2-7
V gene: TRBV6-4
D gene: TRBD2
clone size: -
CDR3 length: 19
CDR3 DNA: TGTGCCAGCAGTGACTCGGATAGCGGGAGTGAAGGGGACTCCTACGAGCAGTACTTC
CDR3 protein: CASSDSDSGSEGDSYEQYF

J gene: TRBJ2-5
V gene: TRBV5-4
D gene: -
clone size: -
CDR3 length: 14
CDR3 DNA: TGTGCCAGCACCTTAGGGCGGGGCCAAGAGACCCAGTACTTC
CDR3 protein: CASTLGRGQETQYF

J gene: TRBJ2-7
V gene: TRBV27
D gene: TRBD2
clone size: once
CDR3 length: 16
CDR3 DNA: TGTGCCAGCATCGCAACGGAGGGGCTAGCGGGACGGCAGCAGTACTTC
CDR3 protein: CASIATEGLAGRQQYF

J gene: TRBJ1-5
V gene: TRBV28
D gene: TRBD1
clone size: -
CDR3 length: 16
CDR3 DNA: TGTGCCAGCAGTTTCGGGACAGACTATAGCAATCAGCCCCAGCATTTT
CDR3 protein: CASSFGTDYSNQPQHF

J gene: TRBJ2-1
V gene: TRBV5-4
D gene: TRBD1
clone size: -
CDR3 length: 14
CDR3 DNA: TGTGCCAGCAGCTTGGGACAGGGTGGCAATGAGCAGTTCTTC
CDR3 protein: CASSLGQGGNEQFF

J gene: TRBJ2-1
V gene: TRBV9
D gene: TRBD2
clone size: once
CDR3 length: 18
CDR3 DNA: TGTGCCAGCAGCCTACGGGTCGTGAAAGCGGGAGTGATAGATGAGCAGTTCTTC
CDR3 protein: CASSLRVVKAGVIDEQFF

J gene: TRBJ2-2
V gene: TRBV6-5
D gene: TRBD2
clone size: -
CDR3 length: 16
CDR3 DNA: TGTGCCAGCAGTTTTCCGGGACTAGCGGGAGCCGGGGAGCTGTTTTTT
CDR3 protein: CASSFPGLAGAGELFF

J gene: TRBJ2-3
V gene: TRBV27
D gene: TRBD2
clone size: -
CDR3 length: 17
CDR3 DNA: TGTGCCAGCAGTTCCAGACTAGCGGGAGGTCCCCCAGTTACGCAGTATTTT
CDR3 protein: CASSSRLAGGPPVTQYF

J gene: TRBJ1-1
V gene: TRBV5-3
D gene: -
clone size: -
CDR3 length: 11
CDR3 DNA: TGTGCCAGAAGCCCCTCCACTGAAGCTTTCTTT
CDR3 protein: CARSPSTEAFF

J gene: TRBJ2-7
V gene: TRBV5-1
D gene: TRBD1
clone size: -
CDR3 length: 16
CDR3 DNA: TGCGCCAGCAGCTTGTCTTCCGGGACAGCTCCCTACGAGCAGTACTTC
CDR3 protein: CASSLSSGTAPYEQYF

J gene: TRBJ2-4
V gene: TRBV27
D gene: -
clone size: once
CDR3 length: 16
CDR3 DNA: TGTGCCAGCAGCCCCCTGACAGGCGACGTCAAAAACATTCAGTACTTC
CDR3 protein: CASSPLTGDVKNIQYF

J gene: TRBJ2-4
V gene: TRBV5-1
D gene: TRBD1
clone size: -
CDR3 length: 16
CDR3 DNA: TGCGCCAGCAGCTTGGCCGGGGACAGGGGGATAGACATTCAGTACTTC
CDR3 protein: CASSLAGDRGIDIQYF

J gene: TRBJ1-4
V gene: TRBV28
D gene: -
clone size: -
CDR3 length: 14
CDR3 DNA: TGTGCCAGCAGTTTAGCCCGGGGTAGTGAAAAACTGTTTTTT
CDR3 protein: CASSLARGSEKLFF

J gene: TRBJ1-5
V gene: TRBV7-9
D gene: -
clone size: -
CDR3 length: 13
CDR3 DNA: TGTGCCAGCAGCTTAGCGCGGGGCCAGCCCCAGCATTTT
CDR3 protein: CASSLARGQPQHF

J gene: TRBJ2-7
V gene: TRBV2
D gene: TRBD1
clone size: -
CDR3 length: 16
CDR3 DNA: TGTGCCAGCAGGGCCGATGGACAGGGGGCAACCTACGAGCAGTACTTC
CDR3 protein: CASRADGQGATYEQYF

J gene: TRBJ1-5
V gene: TRBV28
D gene: TRBD1
clone size: few
CDR3 length: 17
CDR3 DNA: TGTGCCAGCAGTTTCCCGGGACAGGGGGGAAAAAATCAGCCCCAGCATTTT
CDR3 protein: CASSFPGQGGKNQPQHF

J gene: TRBJ2-6
V gene: TRBV10-3
D gene: -
clone size: -
CDR3 length: 18
CDR3 DNA: TGTGCCATCAGTGAACTATCCAGGGTCTCCTCTGGGGCCAACGTCCTGACTTTC
CDR3 protein: CAISELSRVSSGANVLTF

J gene: TRBJ2-7
V gene: TRBV11-2
D gene: -
clone size: -
CDR3 length: 14
CDR3 DNA: TGTGCCAGCAGCCCCCGTGAGAACTCCTACGAGCAGTACTTC
CDR3 protein: CASSPRENSYEQYF

J gene: TRBJ2-7
V gene: TRBV30
D gene: -
clone size: -
CDR3 length: 16
CDR3 DNA: TGTGCCTGGACCTCTTCCGATCGGACTGGCTCCTACGAGCAGTACTTC
CDR3 protein: CAWTSSDRTGSYEQYF

J gene: TRBJ1-5
V gene: TRBV27
D gene: -
clone size: -
CDR3 length: 19
CDR3 DNA: TGTGCCAGCAGTCCCCATCGGGGGGACGAGGAGTATAGCAATCAGCCCCAGCATTTT
CDR3 protein: CASSPHRGDEEYSNQPQHF

J gene: TRBJ2-1
V gene: TRBV7-3
D gene: TRBD2
clone size: -
CDR3 length: 16
CDR3 DNA: TGTGCCAGCAGCTTAACTGGCAGCGGGAGGGGAAATGAGCAGTTCTTC
CDR3 protein: CASSLTGSGRGNEQFF

J gene: TRBJ2-5
V gene: TRBV5-6
D gene: TRBD2
clone size: -
CDR3 length: 16
CDR3 DNA: TGTGCCAGCAGCTTGGGGGTAGCGGGAGGACAAGAGACCCAGTACTTC
CDR3 protein: CASSLGVAGGQETQYF

J gene: TRBJ2-3
V gene: TRBV30
D gene: TRBD2
clone size: few
CDR3 length: 19
CDR3 DNA: TGTGCCTGGAGATCCGGAAATACGACTAGCGGGGGAAGCACAGATACGCAGTATTTT
CDR3 protein: CAWRSGNTTSGGSTDTQYF

J gene: TRBJ2-7
V gene: TRBV19
D gene: TRBD1
clone size: -
CDR3 length: 17
CDR3 DNA: TGTGCCAGTAGTATAAAAGGGATCCGGGACAGACCCTACGAGCAGTACTTC
CDR3 protein: CASSIKGIRDRPYEQYF

J gene: TRBJ2-7
V gene: TRBV5-1
D gene: TRBD1
clone size: -
CDR3 length: 15
CDR3 DNA: TGCGCCAGCAGGGACGACAGGGCAAGGCCCTACGAGCAGTACTTC
CDR3 protein: CASRDDRARPYEQYF

J gene: TRBJ1-5
V gene: TRBV6-1
D gene: TRBD1
clone size: once
CDR3 length: 15
CDR3 DNA: TGTGCCAGCAGTCCAAGGGGGCCGAGCAATCAGCCCCAGCATTTT
CDR3 protein: CASSPRGPSNQPQHF

J gene: TRBJ2-3
V gene: TRBV5-1
D gene: TRBD1
clone size: -
CDR3 length: 15
CDR3 DNA: TGCGCCAGCAGCATTTCGACAGGGGATATAGATACGCAGTATTTT
CDR3 protein: CASSISTGDIDTQYF

J gene: TRBJ2-7
V gene: TRBV7-8
D gene: TRBD2
clone size: -
CDR3 length: 16
CDR3 DNA: TGTGCCAGCATCCCCCGGGGCGGGAGGTCCTCCTACGAGCAGTACTTC
CDR3 protein: CASIPRGGRSSYEQYF

J gene: TRBJ1-1
V gene: TRBV4-3
D gene: -
clone size: -
CDR3 length: 15
CDR3 DNA: TGCGCCAGCAGCTCGACCTGCAGGGGCTCGACTGAAGCTTTCTTT
CDR3 protein: CASSSTCRGSTEAFF

J gene: TRBJ2-2
V gene: TRBV28
D gene: -
clone size: -
CDR3 length: 14
CDR3 DNA: TGTGCCAGCAGTTTATCCGGGAACACCGGGGAGCTGTTTTTT
CDR3 protein: CASSLSGNTGELFF

J gene: TRBJ2-1
V gene: TRBV9
D gene: TRBD2
clone size: -
CDR3 length: 18
CDR3 DNA: TGTGCCAGCAGCGTTGGGGGACTAGCGGACAGCTCCTACAATGAGCAGTTCTTC
CDR3 protein: CASSVGGLADSSYNEQFF

J gene: TRBJ1-1
V gene: TRBV6-5
D gene: -
clone size: -
CDR3 length: 12
CDR3 DNA: TGTGCCAGCCAGGGGAGTCGGACTGAAGCTTTCTTT
CDR3 protein: CASQGSRTEAFF

J gene: TRBJ2-2
V gene: TRBV5-4
D gene: TRBD2
clone size: -
CDR3 length: 17
CDR3 DNA: TGTGCCAGCAGCTTGATACGGATAGCGGGAGACACCGGGGAGCTGTTTTTT
CDR3 protein: CASSLIRIAGDTGELFF

J gene: TRBJ2-1
V gene: TRBV29-1
D gene: TRBD2
clone size: -
CDR3 length: 15
CDR3 DNA: TGCAGCGCGACACTAGCGCGTAGCTCCTACAATGAGCAGTTCTTC
CDR3 protein: CSATLARSSYNEQFF

J gene: TRBJ2-1
V gene: TRBV28
D gene: TRBD1
clone size: -
CDR3 length: 13
CDR3 DNA: TGTGCCAGCAGTTTATACAGGGGGTCTGAGCAGTTCTTC
CDR3 protein: CASSLYRGSEQFF

J gene: TRBJ2-7
V gene: TRBV7-9
D gene: TRBD2
clone size: -
CDR3 length: 18
CDR3 DNA: TGTGCCAGCAGCTTAGTTCTCGGGGGGAGGTTCGGGCCCTACGAGCAGTACTTC
CDR3 protein: CASSLVLGGRFGPYEQYF

J gene: TRBJ2-2
V gene: TRBV4-1
D gene: TRBD2
clone size: -
CDR3 length: 19
CDR3 DNA: TGCGCCAGCAGCCATCGTGGAGTAGCGGGAGAGGCGAACACCGGGGAGCTGTTTTTT
CDR3 protein: CASSHRGVAGEANTGELFF

J gene: TRBJ1-2
V gene: TRBV28
D gene: -
clone size: -
CDR3 length: 16
CDR3 DNA: TGTGCCAGCAGTTTATATCGGGAGGCAGAATTCGCTGGCTACACCTTC
CDR3 protein: CASSLYREAEFAGYTF

J gene: TRBJ2-1
V gene: TRBV4-3
D gene: TRBD1
clone size: -
CDR3 length: 14
CDR3 DNA: TGCGCCAGCAGCGATTCGACAGGGCTCAATGAGCAGTTCTTC
CDR3 protein: CASSDSTGLNEQFF

J gene: TRBJ2-2
V gene: TRBV2
D gene: TRBD1
clone size: -
CDR3 length: 16
CDR3 DNA: TGTGCCAGCAGTGAACGAGCGGGACAGGGCACCGGGGAGCTGTTTTTT
CDR3 protein: CASSERAGQGTGELFF

J gene: TRBJ1-5
V gene: TRBV4-1
D gene: -
clone size: once
CDR3 length: 13
CDR3 DNA: TGCGCCAGCTCGGGGGGCCCCGGTCAGCCCCAGCATTTT
CDR3 protein: CASSGGPGQPQHF

J gene: TRBJ1-4
V gene: TRBV2
D gene: TRBD1
clone size: -
CDR3 length: 17
CDR3 DNA: TGTGCCAGCAGCCGGGGACAGGGTGTACCGGGTAGTGAAAAACTGTTTTTT
CDR3 protein: CASSRGQGVPGSEKLFF

J gene: TRBJ2-1
V gene: TRBV5-1
D gene: TRBD2
clone size: few
CDR3 length: 15
CDR3 DNA: TGCGCCAGCAGCTTACTAGCGGGAGGCTACAATGAGCAGTTCTTC
CDR3 protein: CASSLLAGGYNEQFF